The 14 T cell receptor beta chains in this list originate from one sample, sequenced in a study of T cell responses to AZD1222 COVID-19 vaccine. Measured with immunoSEQ multiplex PCR; TCRdb has only the in-frame clones, and not every one. The sample lists over 100,000 clones, about nine tenths occurring once. Sample: peripheral blood, taken on day 0 of AZD1222 vaccination. The source of these receptors is an adult in good health.

This clone has a handful of counts. The chain carries TRBV6-2 or TRBV6-3 and TRBJ2-5; 7 nucleotides agree with TRBD1. CDR1 is MNHEY, CDR2 SVGEGT, per germline. This CDR3 contains 14 residues. The trim removed 5 bases at V and 2 bases at J, leaving 5 bases unmatched. The CDR3 DNA sequence: TGTGCCAGCAGTCCAGAGACAGGGCAAGAGACCCAGTACTTC. It translates to CASSPETGQETQYF.

The genes are TRBV2 and TRBJ2-1; 7 positions agree with TRBD2. The V segment lost 11 bases and the J segment 10 bases; nucleotides outside the gene matches: 17. The CDR3 contains 14 residues. Germline V gives CDR1 SNHLY, CDR2 FYNNEI. The CDR3 is CAAERGPLALEQFF. Here the CDR3 DNA reads TGTGCCGCTGAGCGGGGCCCCTTAGCGTTGGAGCAGTTCTTC.

The CDR3 DNA is TGTGCCAGCAGTGGACTACCGACAGGGTCTCGGACTGAAGCTTTCTTT. Amino acids: CASSGLPTGSRTEAFF. This chain uses TRBV2 with TRBJ1-1, with TRBD1 identical over 7 bases. Germline loops: CDR1 SNHLY, CDR2 FYNNEI. Trimming removed 4 bases from V and 5 bases from J; junction bases left unmatched: 13. The CDR3 is 16 amino acids.

The chain couples TRBV14 to TRBJ1-4, with 7 bases identical to TRBD1. There are 18 residues in the CDR3. Germline assignment: CDR1 SGHDN and CDR2 FVKESK. With V trimmed by 4 bases and J by 3 bases, 14 bases remained unmatched. The CDR3 DNA follows: TGTGCCAGCAGCCCCACAGGGGACTGGAGGGCCGCTAATGAAAAACTGTTTTTT. Its protein is CASSPTGDWRAANEKLFF.

Only a few counts were recorded for this clone. The rearrangement joins TRBV10-1 to TRBJ1-5; weak D call: TRBD1 (6 bases). Germline V gives CDR1 WNHNN, CDR2 SYGVQD (reference sequence). CDR3 length: 15 residues. The V gene lost 2 bases and the J gene lost 0 bases, with 8 bases spanning the gap. The CDR3 reads CASSEGGYSNQPQHF. Here the CDR3 DNA reads TGCGCCAGCAGTGAGGGGGGCTATAGCAATCAGCCCCAGCATTTT.

The chain links TRBV6-5 to TRBJ1-1; D gene ambiguous. Germline V gives CDR1 MNHEY, CDR2 SVGAGI. The length of the CDR3 is 12 residues. The V end lost 6 bases, the J end lost 9 bases, and 14 bases lay between the germline ends. CDR3 sequence (DNA): TGTGCCAGCAGCAAAGCGGGTGAAAAAGCTTTCTTT. Protein sequence: CASSKAGEKAFF.

The chain combines TRBV5-1 with TRBJ2-7; 9 bases line up with TRBD1. Trimming removed 4 bases from V and 2 bases from J; junction bases left unmatched: 4. Germline lookup yields CDR1 SGHRS and CDR2 YFSETQ. CDR3 length equals 14 residues. For the CDR3, the DNA is TGCGCCAGCAGCCCGGACAGGGGAGCCTACGAGCAGTACTTC. This encodes CASSPDRGAYEQYF. Drawing the rest from reference TRBV5-1 and TRBJ2-7, the complete variable domain is KAGVTQTPRYLIKTRGQQVTLSCSPISGHRSVSWYQQTPGQGLQFLFEYFSETQRNKGNFPGRFSGRQFSNSRSEMNVSTLELGDSALYLCASSPDRGAYEQYFGPGTRLTVT.

The genes are TRBV5-4 and TRBJ1-1; D ambiguous. This CDR3 contains 13 residues. CDR1 is SGHNT and CDR2 is YYREEE in the germline V gene (reference sequence). V was shortened by 2 bases and J by 10 bases, with 15 bases between the two germline ends. The CDR3 nucleotides read TGTGCCAGCAGCTTAGGCTCCCTGGACGGAGCTTTCTTT. Translated, it gives CASSLGSLDGAFF.

The V and J genes are TRBV5-1 and TRBJ2-3; D might be TRBD2 (7 bases). Germline assignment: CDR1 SGHRS and CDR2 YFSETQ. CDR3 size: 15 residues. The V and J ends lost 4 bases and 5 bases respectively, with 17 bases between them. The CDR3 loop is CASSPRGGEVDTQYF. The CDR3 coding sequence is TGCGCCAGCAGCCCTAGGGGGGGCGAAGTAGATACGCAGTATTTT. Supplemented by reference TRBV5-1 and TRBJ2-3, the full variable domain reads KAGVTQTPRYLIKTRGQQVTLSCSPISGHRSVSWYQQTPGQGLQFLFEYFSETQRNKGNFPGRFSGRQFSNSRSEMNVSTLELGDSALYLCASSPRGGEVDTQYFGPGTRLTVL.

The chain's CDR3 is CASSLGTTGITGNTIYF. The CDR3, as DNA: TGTGCCAGCAGCTTAGGGACCACCGGAATAACTGGAAACACCATATATTTT. This chain uses TRBV7-9 with TRBJ1-3, with D uncertain. The germline gives CDR1 SEHNR, CDR2 FQNEAQ (reference sequence). Deletions cut 1 base from V and 2 bases from J, with 15 bases between. This CDR3 has 17 residues.

This chain connects TRBV19 to TRBJ2-7, with D possibly being TRBD2 (6 bases). Trimming shortened V by 5 bases and J by 2 bases, and 13 bases separated the two germline ends. Germline-derived CDR1 and CDR2 are LNHDA and SQIVND (reference sequence). CDR3 length: 14 amino acids. CDR3 protein: CASSLRAGPYEQYF. CDR3 sequence (DNA): TGTGCCAGTAGTCTCCGAGCGGGCCCCTACGAGCAGTACTTC.

A note on this clone: This is likely a read error, given that the CDR3 carries no conserved phenylalanine or tryptophan at its end. Because the CDR3's place on the DNA is in doubt, the DNA is left out and the CDR3 is given as listed by TCRdb. The chain has TRBV6-1 and TRBJ1-4. A total of 13 residues make up the CDR3, ends included. Per germline, CDR1 MNHNS and CDR2 SASEGT. This CDR3 is CASSERGGITARL.

This clone came up once. The chain links TRBV12-3 or TRBV12-4 to TRBJ1-5; D is perhaps TRBD1 (5 bases). CDR3 length equals 13 residues. V lost 3 bases to trimming and J lost 7 bases, with 10 bases between them. Here the CDR3 DNA reads TGTGCCAGCAGTTTTGGGGGGGGACAGCCCCAGCATTTT. Translating gives CASSFGGGQPQHF.

This clone was observed once. The V gene is TRBV3-1 (or the pseudogene TRBV3-2), the J gene TRBJ1-2, with a weak D call TRBD1 (6 bases). The V end was cut by 5 bases, the J end by 7 bases, with 17 bases between. This CDR3 is 14 amino acids long. The germline V gene encodes CDR1 LGHDT and CDR2 YNNKEL (reference sequence). CDR3 loop: CASSTGGGRVGYTF. The CDR3 DNA reads TGTGCCAGCAGCACGGGCGGGGGGCGCGTTGGCTACACCTTC.